This T cell receptor (beta chain) was documented in a study of OX40 agonist ivuxolimab in advanced cancers. At the level of the study: The drug used for patients, ivuxolimab, was an agonistic anti-OX40 (CD134) antibody.

General study points: The antigens recognized by the expanded peripheral T cells, that is their antigen specificity, were not determined.

Details on this clone: Its target is not known.

Libraries were prepared by immunoSEQ multiplex PCR; TCRdb keeps only in-frame clonotypes and omits some of them. The sample carries fewer than 120,000 clones, 89% recorded once. Germline CDR1 is MNHEY and CDR2 is SMNVEV (reference sequence). This CDR3 has 15 amino acids. Trimming left V 6 bases short and J 6 bases short, with 18 bases between. The sample consisted of CD4+ or CD8+ T cells sorted from blood, taken in a trial of the OX40 agonist ivuxolimab. This sequence was found in an adult with an advanced solid tumor such as melanoma, head and neck, liver or kidney cancer. This chain uses TRBV27 with TRBJ2-1; D is uncertain. The CDR3 is CASSQYSPRVNEQFF. As DNA, the CDR3 is TGTGCCAGCAGCCAATATTCACCCCGGGTCAATGAGCAGTTCTTC.